The next 8 T cell receptor beta chains were all read from a single sample in a study of metastatic and nonmetastatic thyroid tumors. TCRdb reprocessed the PCR reads using MiXCR. The sample has about 30,000 clones; roughly 36% are singletons. All patients were treatment-naive before thyroid surgery. Sequencing input: tumor tissue. Receptor source: a female donor with papillary thyroid cancer or a benign thyroid nodule (not recorded which). Some clones in this sample may be carry-over from other donors' samples.

This chain joins TRBV30 and TRBJ2-2; tentative D call: TRBD2 (6 bases). The V end lost 0 bases, the J end lost 1 base, and 12 bases lay between the germline ends. The CDR3 is made up of 16 amino acids. The germline V gene encodes CDR1 GTSNPN and CDR2 SVGIG (reference sequence). The CDR3 region is CAWSVCRGRNTGELFF. The CDR3 DNA follows: TGTGCCTGGAGTGTATGCCGGGGGAGGAACACCGGGGAGCTGTTTTTT.

This chain links TRBV7-2 with TRBJ1-2; D uncertain. Germline CDR1 reads SGHTA; CDR2 reads FQGNSA. The CDR3 contains 13 residues. Trimming took off 2 bases at V and 4 bases at J, with 8 bases between the two ends. CDR3 region: CASSLSKGYGYTF. For the CDR3, the DNA is TGTGCCAGCAGCTTATCAAAGGGCTATGGCTACACCTTC.

This chain uses TRBV27 with TRBJ2-7, with D unresolved. V lost 10 bases, J lost 0 bases, and 16 bases lay in between. CDR1 MNHEY and CDR2 SMNVEV come from the germline V gene (reference sequence). The CDR3 length is 14 residues. This CDR3 reads CAISKDGSSYEQYF. The CDR3, as DNA: TGTGCCATTTCGAAGGACGGTAGCTCCTACGAGCAGTACTTC.

The sample holds a few counts of this clone. The V and J genes are TRBV12-3 or TRBV12-4 and TRBJ2-7; possible D gene TRBD2, 5 bases. The CDR3 has 17 amino acids. Trimming took off 9 bases at V and 2 bases at J, with 26 bases between the two ends. The CDR3 DNA reads TGTGCCAGTAGCCCCCCTCTGGGGAGAGCGGTAACCTACGAGCAGTACTTC. Its translation: CASSPPLGRAVTYEQYF.

The chain combines TRBV20-1 with TRBJ2-1, with 8 bases identical to TRBD2. The CDR3 is made up of 15 amino acids. V gave up 3 bases and J gave up 5 bases; unmatched junction bases: 9. Per germline, CDR1 DFQATT and CDR2 SNEGSKA (reference sequence). The DNA of the CDR3 is TGCAGTGCTAGTTCCGGGGGGGGCCAGGACAATGAGCAGTTCTTC. Its protein is CSASSGGGQDNEQFF.

The J gene is TRBJ2-2, the V gene TRBV12-3 or TRBV12-4, with D possibly matching TRBD1 (6 bases). V lost 5 bases and J lost 5, with 12 bases in between. This CDR3 is built from 14 residues. The chain's CDR3 is CASSPGERTGELFF. DNA of the CDR3: TGTGCCAGCAGTCCAGGGGAACGGACCGGGGAGCTGTTTTTT.

The chain links TRBV27 to TRBJ2-5, with D perhaps TRBD1 (6 bases). Germline lookup yields CDR1 MNHEY and CDR2 SMNVEV (reference sequence). The CDR3 runs 16 residues. V was shortened by 5 bases and J by 0 bases, with 16 bases between the two germline ends. CDR3 coding DNA: TGTGCCAGCAGTCCCTCCCCCGGGACATACCAAGAGACCCAGTACTTC. This codes for CASSPSPGTYQETQYF.

The chain uses TRBV7-9 and TRBJ2-6; D may match TRBD1 or TRBD2 (7 bases each). The CDR3 loop spans 14 amino acids. The germline CDR1 and CDR2 sequences are SEHNR and FQNEAQ (reference sequence). The V end was cut by 4 bases, the J end by 12 bases, with 16 bases between. CDR3 sequence reads: CASSSGGGRGVLTF. The CDR3 nucleotides are TGTGCCAGCAGCTCAGGGGGGGGGCGAGGCGTCCTGACTTTC.